This passage covers 28 T cell receptor beta chains from one sample sequenced in a study of cytotoxic CD8 clonotypes in ibrutinib-treated CLL. Method: immunoSEQ multiplex PCR; TCRdb's copy keeps in-frame clones and lacks some. The sample has 130,000 or so clones; approximately 85% are singletons. Sample: PBMCs, taken after 24 months of ibrutinib treatment. The receptor set was obtained from a human donor with chronic lymphocytic leukemia.

This chain joins TRBV2 and TRBJ2-5; TRBD1 aligns across 9 bases. After removal of 8 bases from V and 5 bases from J, the junction contained 15 bases not matched to a gene. The CDR3 totals 16 residues. The germline gives CDR1 SNHLY, CDR2 FYNNEI. The CDR3, as DNA: TGTGCCAGCTCCCAGAACCAACAGGGGGCGGGGGAGACCCAGTACTTC. Translating gives CASSQNQQGAGETQYF.

The CDR3 bases are TGTGCCAGCAGTGAAAGTGTTTACAACTATGGCTACACCTTC. This gives the protein CASSESVYNYGYTF. The rearrangement joins TRBV6-1 to TRBJ1-2; no clear D gene. CDR1 and CDR2 from the germline V gene are MNHNS and SASEGT. This CDR3 is 14 amino acids long. V was pared by 2 bases and J by 2 bases, with 9 bases between.

This chain joins TRBV4-2 and TRBJ2-2; 11 bases agree with TRBD2. The ends lost 0 bases at V and 6 bases at J; junction bases unmatched: 6. Germline CDR1 is LGHNA and CDR2 is YNFKEQ. The CDR3 sequence is 17 residues long. CDR3 nucleotide sequence: TGTGCCAGCAGCCAAGATTTGGCTAGCGGGGGGCCCGGGGAGCTGTTTTTT. Protein: CASSQDLASGGPGELFF.

This clone is a singleton in its sample. The rearrangement links TRBV2 to TRBJ2-1; no reliable D call. V lost 3 bases, J lost 4 bases, and 13 bases lay in between. This CDR3 contains 15 residues. Germline CDR1 reads SNHLY; CDR2 reads FYNNEI. The CDR3 loop reads CASSDLLGKYNEQFF. The CDR3 coding sequence is TGTGCCAGCAGTGACTTGCTAGGGAAGTACAATGAGCAGTTCTTC.

The rearrangement links TRBV2 to TRBJ2-7, with 7 nucleotides matching TRBD1. The J segment lost 4 bases and the V segment lost 5 bases, leaving 2 bases of the junction unmatched. Germline lookup yields CDR1 SNHLY and CDR2 FYNNEI. CDR3 size: 12 residues. The CDR3 coding sequence is TGTGCCAGCAGTAGGGACAGTTACGAGCAGTACTTC. This codes for CASSRDSYEQYF.

The rearrangement uses TRBV29-1 and TRBJ2-3, with 9 bases fitting TRBD1. CDR3 length equals 14 residues. V shed 7 bases and J 5 bases; nucleotides not matched to a gene: 10. The germline CDR1 and CDR2 sequences are SQVTM and ANQGSEA. This chain's CDR3 is CSAKGNRGRDTQYF. The CDR3 DNA follows: TGCAGCGCCAAAGGAAACAGGGGGCGAGATACGCAGTATTTT.

The chain carries TRBV5-1 and TRBJ2-1; 13 bases align to TRBD2. The CDR3 is made up of 15 amino acids. Germline CDR1 SGHRS, CDR2 YFSETQ. V shed 4 bases, J shed 6 bases, and the junction held 4 bases outside the gene matches. The CDR3 coding sequence is TGCGCCAGCAGCGTCGGGACTAGCGGGATCAATGAGCAGTTCTTC. It specifies CASSVGTSGINEQFF. Full variable domain (remainder filled in from reference TRBV5-1 and TRBJ2-1): KAGVTQTPRYLIKTRGQQVTLSCSPISGHRSVSWYQQTPGQGLQFLFEYFSETQRNKGNFPGRFSGRQFSNSRSEMNVSTLELGDSALYLCASSVGTSGINEQFFGPGTRLTVL.

The gene calls are TRBV29-1 and TRBJ2-6, with 10 bases matching TRBD1. J gave up 4 bases and V 5 bases, and 14 bases lay outside the gene matches. This CDR3 is built from 18 residues. CDR1 and CDR2 from the germline V gene are SQVTM and ANQGSEA. The CDR3 coding sequence is TGCAGCGTTCGACAGGGGGCAGGGCGTGGCAAAGGGGCCAACGTCCTGACTTTC. It yields the protein CSVRQGAGRGKGANVLTF.

V is TRBV5-1 and J is TRBJ2-7; D uncertain. CDR3 length equals 14 residues. Germline V gene sequence: CDR1 SGHRS, CDR2 YFSETQ. V lost 0 bases to trimming and J lost 0 bases, with 7 bases between them. CDR3 nucleotides: TGCGCCAGCAGCTTGGCCGCCGGCTCCTACGAGCAGTACTTC. This encodes CASSLAAGSYEQYF.

This chain uses TRBV27 with TRBJ2-7; tentative D call: TRBD2 (5 bases). V lost 5 bases and J 4 bases, leaving 18 bases between the germline ends. Germline CDR1 reads MNHEY; CDR2 reads SMNVEV (reference sequence). CDR3 length: 15 amino acids. In DNA form, the CDR3 reads TGTGCCAGCAGTAGAACCGGGATAGTCCCTTACGAGCAGTACTTC. It encodes CASSRTGIVPYEQYF.

The rearrangement links TRBV11-2 to TRBJ2-7; the D is unclear. Germline values: CDR1 SGHAT, CDR2 FQNNGV. This CDR3 spans 14 amino acids. The V end lost 6 bases, the J end lost 2 bases, and 14 bases lay between the germline ends. Here the CDR3 DNA reads TGTGCCAGCAGTTCACCTGGAGTACCCTACGAGCAGTACTTC. Protein product: CASSSPGVPYEQYF.

V usage is TRBV11-2 and J usage is TRBJ1-4; D remains ambiguous. There are 15 residues in the CDR3. The germline V gene encodes CDR1 SGHAT and CDR2 FQNNGV. The V end lost 4 bases, the J end lost 4 bases, and 13 bases lay between the germline ends. DNA of the CDR3: TGTGCCAGCAGCTCCCTAAAACGGAATAATGAAAAACTGTTTTTT. Translating it yields CASSSLKRNNEKLFF.

The genes are TRBV6-6 and TRBJ2-7, with TRBD2 matching 12 bases. This CDR3 comprises 14 residues. Germline V gene data show CDR1 as MNHNY and CDR2 as SVGAGI (reference sequence). V trimming: 5 bases; J trimming: 3 bases; junction bases outside the gene matches: 2. The CDR3 region is CASSPGLAGYEQYF. DNA of the CDR3: TGTGCCAGCAGTCCGGGACTAGCGGGCTACGAGCAGTACTTC.

This chain connects TRBV5-5 to TRBJ2-3; 7 bases fit TRBD2. The germline CDR1 and CDR2 sequences are SGHKS and YYEKEE (reference sequence). The ends lost 3 bases at V and 2 bases at J; junction bases unmatched: 3. This CDR3 is 14 amino acids long. CDR3 region: CASSSSGATDTQYF. In DNA, the CDR3 is TGTGCCAGCAGCTCCAGCGGGGCCACAGATACGCAGTATTTT.

V is TRBV5-1 and J is TRBJ2-3; the match to TRBD2 covers 13 bases. The J segment lost 0 bases and the V segment lost 1 base, leaving 2 bases of the junction unmatched. There are 17 residues in the CDR3. Per the germline V gene, CDR1 is SGHRS and CDR2 is YFSETQ. The CDR3 sequence is CASSLKGLAGSTDTQYF. The DNA for the CDR3 is TGCGCCAGCAGCTTGAAGGGACTAGCGGGGAGCACAGATACGCAGTATTTT.

This chain connects TRBV12-5 to TRBJ2-7; D not certain. Trimming removed 5 bases at V and 6 bases at J, with 8 bases between. Per the germline V gene, CDR1 is LGHNT and CDR2 is FRNRAP. CDR3 length equals 11 residues. CDR3: CASGISSEQYF. CDR3 sequence (DNA): TGTGCTAGTGGTATTTCTTCCGAGCAGTACTTC.

CDR3 sequence: CASSNRDEWRQFF. CDR3 DNA: TGTGCCAGCAGCAACAGGGATGAGTGGCGGCAGTTCTTC. V gene TRBV9 combines with J gene TRBJ2-1; maybe TRBD1 (6 bases). The CDR3 is 13 amino acids. V gave up 4 bases and J gave up 12 bases, with 17 bases separating them. Germline loops: CDR1 SGDLS, CDR2 YYNGEE.

The table lists this clone with a few counts. The chain employs TRBV2 and TRBJ2-2, with D possibly matching TRBD1 (5 bases). Germline lookup yields CDR1 SNHLY and CDR2 FYNNEI. The CDR3 covers 15 residues. V gave up 5 bases and J gave up 4 bases, with 14 bases separating them. The CDR3 region is CASSRQPRSTGELFF. The CDR3 nucleotides read TGTGCCAGCAGTCGACAGCCCCGAAGCACCGGGGAGCTGTTTTTT. The complete variable domain, with remaining parts taken from reference TRBV2 and TRBJ2-2, reads EPEVTQTPSHQVTQMGQEVILRCVPISNHLYFYWYRQILGQKVEFLVSFYNNEISEKSEIFDDQFSVERPDGSNFTLKIRSTKLEDSAMYFCASSRQPRSTGELFFGEGSRLTVL.

The CDR3 here is CASGPGLDRMQETQYF. CDR3 nucleotide sequence: TGTGCCAGTGGCCCGGGCCTGGACAGAATGCAAGAGACCCAGTACTTC. This rearrangement joins TRBV7-2 to TRBJ2-5; TRBD1 is a possible D gene (6 bases). The V gene lost 9 bases and the J gene lost 2 bases, with 22 bases spanning the gap. The CDR3 totals 16 residues. CDR1 and CDR2 from the germline V gene are SGHTA and FQGNSA.

This sequence joins TRBV5-3 and TRBJ2-3; 9 bases align to TRBD2. TRBV5-3 is reported as an ORF; its role is uncertain. This CDR3 is built from 15 residues. V lost 4 bases to trimming and J lost 4 bases; unmatched junction nucleotides: 7. CDR3 sequence: CARSTLAGEADTQYF. In DNA form, the CDR3 reads TGTGCCAGAAGCACCTTAGCGGGAGAAGCAGATACGCAGTATTTT.

This chain uses TRBV15 with TRBJ1-1; D is unresolved. Trimming took 1 base from V and 4 from J, leaving 7 bases between them. In germline, CDR1 is LNHNV, CDR2 YYDKDF (reference sequence). CDR3 length: 13 amino acids. The CDR3 DNA sequence: TGTGCCACCAGCAGAGGGGTGGGCACTGAAGCTTTCTTT. It is translated as CATSRGVGTEAFF.

The CDR3 reads CASSLKPLGGLSEKLFF. In DNA, the CDR3 is TGTGCCAGCAGTTTAAAGCCCCTTGGTGGGTTGAGTGAAAAACTGTTTTTT. The chain carries TRBV28 and TRBJ1-4; D is uncertain. The CDR3 is 17 residues long. V gave up 2 bases and J gave up 7 bases, with 20 bases separating them. The germline gives CDR1 MDHEN, CDR2 SYDVKM.

The rearrangement joins TRBV4-2 to TRBJ1-4; D may be TRBD1 (6 bases). Trimming removed 5 bases at V and 0 bases at J, with 10 bases between. Germline V lookup: CDR1 LGHNA, CDR2 YNFKEQ. CDR3 length: 15 amino acids. CDR3 in amino acids: CASSLAGATNEKLFF. DNA of the CDR3: TGTGCCAGCAGCTTGGCAGGGGCAACTAATGAAAAACTGTTTTTT.

This rearrangement joins TRBV18 to TRBJ1-2; D ambiguous. CDR1 and CDR2 (germline): KGHSH, LQKENI. Trimming removed 2 bases from V and 5 bases from J, with 12 bases in between. This CDR3 is 14 amino acids long. This chain's CDR3 is CASSPRSVGYGYTF. CDR3 DNA sequence: TGTGCCAGCTCACCAAGATCGGTGGGGTATGGCTACACCTTC.

The V call is TRBV27, the J call TRBJ2-2; D uncertain. CDR1 MNHEY and CDR2 SMNVEV come from the germline V gene (reference sequence). The length of the CDR3 is 14 residues. V shed 4 bases and J shed 1 base, with 7 bases lying between them. The chain's CDR3 is CASSSRRNTGELFF. CDR3 coding DNA: TGTGCCAGCAGTTCCAGGAGGAACACCGGGGAGCTGTTTTTT.

The V gene is TRBV4-3, the J gene TRBJ1-2, with 8 bases aligning to TRBD1. The CDR3 is 12 amino acids. Germline values: CDR1 LGHNA, CDR2 YSLEER. J was trimmed by 7 bases and V by 4 bases; bases with no gene match: 2. In nucleotides, the CDR3 is TGCGCCAGCAGCCGACAGGGGAGTGGCTACACCTTC. Amino acid sequence: CASSRQGSGYTF.

This chain joins TRBV2 and TRBJ2-7; no clear D gene. Trimming left V 2 bases short and J 5 bases short, with 13 bases between. Germline loops: CDR1 SNHLY, CDR2 FYNNEI. The CDR3 consists of 14 residues. CDR3 residues: CASSETAGSHEQYF. The CDR3 bases are TGTGCCAGCAGTGAAACGGCCGGATCCCACGAGCAGTACTTC.

The chain is built from TRBV7-9 and TRBJ1-4, with D possibly TRBD1 on 6 matching bases. Germline CDR1 is SEHNR and CDR2 is FQNEAQ (reference sequence). V was pared by 2 bases and J by 4 bases, with 20 bases between. This CDR3 is built from 18 residues. CDR3: CASSLLSSGAALNEKLFF. The CDR3 DNA sequence: TGTGCCAGCAGCTTACTCTCTTCGGGGGCAGCCCTTAATGAAAAACTGTTTTTT.